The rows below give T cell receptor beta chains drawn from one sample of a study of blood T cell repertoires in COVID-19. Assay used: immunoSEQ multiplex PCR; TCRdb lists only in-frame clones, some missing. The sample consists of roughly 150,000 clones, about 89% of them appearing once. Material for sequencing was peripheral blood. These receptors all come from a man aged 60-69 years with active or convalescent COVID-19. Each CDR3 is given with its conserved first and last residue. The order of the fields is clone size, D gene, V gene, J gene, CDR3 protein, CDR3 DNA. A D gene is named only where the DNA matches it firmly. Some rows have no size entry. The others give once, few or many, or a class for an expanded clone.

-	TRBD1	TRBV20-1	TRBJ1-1	CSASGDRTSAGTEAFF	TGCAGTGCTAGTGGGGACAGAACCTCGGCGGGGACTGAAGCTTTCTTT
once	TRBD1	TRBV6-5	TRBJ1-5	CASSFYRGTGQPQHF	TGTGCCAGCAGCTTCTACAGGGGAACCGGCCAGCCCCAGCATTTT
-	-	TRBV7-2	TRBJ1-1	CASQGQPPGGANTEAFF	TGTGCCAGCCAAGGGCAACCCCCCGGGGGGGCGAACACTGAAGCTTTCTTT
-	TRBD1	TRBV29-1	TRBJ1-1	CSVRQGAWTEAFF	TGCAGCGTTAGACAGGGGGCGTGGACTGAAGCTTTCTTT
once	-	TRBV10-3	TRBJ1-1	CAISEFRGSEAFF	TGTGCCATCAGTGAGTTCAGGGGTTCTGAAGCTTTCTTT
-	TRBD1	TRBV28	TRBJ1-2	CASTKDRGWGGYTF	TGTGCCAGCACCAAGGACAGGGGTTGGGGTGGCTACACCTTC
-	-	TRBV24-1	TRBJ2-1	CATSGEIGAVDEQFF	TGTGCCACCAGTGGGGAAATAGGGGCTGTGGATGAGCAGTTCTTC
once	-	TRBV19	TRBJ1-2	CASSIVRGQYGYTF	TGTGCCAGTAGTATAGTACGAGGGCAATATGGCTACACCTTC
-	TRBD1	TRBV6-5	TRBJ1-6	CARKTGTGIYSPLHF	TGTGCCAGAAAGACCGGGACAGGGATTTATTCACCCCTCCACTTT
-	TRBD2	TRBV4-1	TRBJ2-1	CASSQVTVAGSEQFF	TGCGCCAGCAGCCAAGTGACGGTAGCGGGAAGTGAGCAGTTCTTC
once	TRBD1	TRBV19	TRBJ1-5	CASSTTGVSNQPQHF	TGTGCCAGTAGTACTACAGGGGTGAGCAATCAGCCCCAGCATTTT
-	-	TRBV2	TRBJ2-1	CASSSPPGGGSYNEQFF	TGTGCCAGCAGTTCTCCACCCGGGGGTGGATCCTACAATGAGCAGTTCTTC
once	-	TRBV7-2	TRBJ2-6	CASSLSAGLRANVLTF	TGTGCCAGCAGCCTAAGCGCGGGTTTACGGGCCAACGTCCTGACTTTC
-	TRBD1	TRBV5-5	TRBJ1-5	CASSLGYRGLYQPQHF	TGTGCCAGCAGCTTGGGGTACAGGGGGCTATATCAGCCCCAGCATTTT
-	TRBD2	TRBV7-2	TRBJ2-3	CASSPPGLAGTDTQYF	TGTGCCAGCAGCCCCCCGGGACTAGCGGGCACAGATACGCAGTATTTT
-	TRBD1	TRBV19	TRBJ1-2	CASSRGTGARDGYTF	TGTGCCAGTAGTAGGGGGACAGGGGCACGAGATGGCTACACCTTC
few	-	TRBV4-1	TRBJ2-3	CASSQDSSSTDTQYF	TGCGCCAGCAGCCAAGATAGTTCTAGCACAGATACGCAGTATTTT
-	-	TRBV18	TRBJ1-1	CASSPLSENTEAFF	TGTGCCAGCTCACCACTTTCAGAGAACACTGAAGCTTTCTTT